This record looks at one T cell receptor beta chain sequence and its context. Its antigen remains unknown. This entry comes from a study of T cells in Graves' hyperthyroidism and ophthalmopathy. Findings and caveats of the study: Most thyroid clonotypes expanded above 0.001 were also detected in blood.

V lost 3 bases, J lost 0 bases, and 20 bases lay in between. This CDR3 comprises 18 residues. Germline V lookup: CDR1 MNHEY, CDR2 SMNVEV (reference sequence). Patients with uncontrolled infections, other autoimmune diseases, pregnancy or lactation were excluded. Amplified regions were TCR beta CDR3 sequences from RNA transcripts. HTBI primers were employed in a first-round RT-PCR of the TCR CDR3. MiXCR, applied by TCRdb to the multiplex PCR reads, yields one record per CDR3 protein. The sample includes about 300,000 distinct CDR3 sequences, 15% to 20% of them seen just once. The rearrangement uses TRBV27 and TRBJ1-1, with D possibly TRBD1 on 6 matching bases. The sequence came from a man aged 50-60 years with Graves' ophthalmopathy. The specimen sequenced was blood. The CDR3 coding sequence is TGTGCCAGCAGTTTTCCGCGGACAGCCGGAATTGTGAACACTGAAGCTTTCTTT. Encoded protein: CASSFPRTAGIVNTEAFF.